Listed here is a single T cell receptor (beta chain). Antigen unknown. Treatment defined: around 19 received Ad26.COV2.S at low or high dose, single or two shots; about five received placebo; per-sample allocation not given. After the first vaccine or placebo injection, samples were drawn on day 63. This sample was taken from a study of Ad26.COV2.S vaccination and SARS-CoV-2 variants. Overall study context: The donor participated in the COV1001 trial, in its Ad26.COV2.S arm. Once, or twice with 56 days between doses, Ad26.COV2.S was given intramuscularly.

Study results and caveats: Analyses of TCR breadth and depth may have underestimated total T cell responses. Substantial breadth in spike-specific CD8+ and CD4+ T cell responses was reportedly seen after vaccination.

Sequencing was performed with immunoSEQ multiplex PCR; in TCRdb, only in-frame clones are kept and a portion is missing. Of about 680,000 clones in the sample, approximately 88% are singletons; the top ten hold about 1.5%. The length of the CDR3 is 15 residues. The germline V gene has CDR1 SGHAT and CDR2 FQNNGV. The V end lost 1 base, the J end lost 5 bases, and 14 bases lay between the germline ends. The source material was peripheral blood, sampled in a trial of Ad26.COV2.S vaccine versus placebo. The rearrangement uses TRBV11-2 and TRBJ2-5; possible D gene TRBD2, 6 bases. The source of this sequence is a person aged 18-65 years who received the Ad26.COV2.S COVID-19 vaccine or a placebo. CDR3 residues: CASSLGGVAGETQYF. In DNA form, the CDR3 reads TGTGCCAGCAGCTTAGGGGGGGTAGCAGGGGAGACCCAGTACTTC. The whole variable domain, filled in from reference TRBV11-2 and TRBJ2-5, reads EAGVAQSPRYKIIEKRQSVAFWCNPISGHATLYWYQQILGQGPKLLIQFQNNGVVDDSQLPKDRFSAERLKGVDSTLKIQPAKLEDSAVYLCASSLGGVAGETQYFGPGTRLLVL.